This T cell receptor beta chain derives from a study of T cells in Graves' hyperthyroidism and ophthalmopathy. Study results and limitations: Ophthalmopathy was predicted by the model a median of approximately six months ahead of onset. Researchers report that a 13 V-J model separated ophthalmopathy from stable hyperthyroidism.

It was RNA transcripts that yielded the amplified TCR beta CDR3 regions. HTBI primers were employed in a first-round RT-PCR of the TCR CDR3. TCRdb analysed the multiplex PCR reads with MiXCR anew, one entry per CDR3 protein. The table lists hundreds of thousands of distinct CDR3 sequences, approximately 15% of them singletons. Graves' hyperthyroidism without ophthalmopathy progression within 18 months was termed stable. Patients with uncontrolled infections, other autoimmune diseases, pregnancy or lactation were excluded. This clonotype appeared many times. Its target is not known. The TCR originated in a woman in her twenties or thirties with Graves' hyperthyroidism. The sequencing input was blood.

The DNA of the CDR3 is TGTGCCAGCAGTCCGAAGGGTGGGAACACAGATACGCAGTATTTT. The encoded protein is CASSPKGGNTDTQYF. The chain joins TRBV7-9 to TRBJ2-3; no firm D call. The V gene lost 6 bases and the J gene lost 2 bases, with 15 bases spanning the gap. The germline V gene encodes CDR1 SEHNR and CDR2 FQNEAQ (reference sequence). The CDR3 consists of 15 residues.